Given below is one T cell receptor (beta chain) in context. No antigen is known for it. The ends were cut back, 0 bases at V and 5 bases at J, with 6 bases in the middle. In germline, CDR1 is SGHNT, CDR2 YYREEE (reference sequence). The CDR3 length is 12 residues. The primer mix had 60 Vbeta and 13 Jbeta primers. Libraries were prepared by immunoSEQ multiplex PCR; TCRdb keeps only in-frame clonotypes and omits some of them. The table records 90,000 to 110,000 clones, roughly 79% of them present only once. This entry comes from a study of cytomegalovirus exposure and HLA in healthy donors. Overall study results and limits: When analyzed later, a missense DCLRE1C variant was found to be linked to TCR beta V- and J-gene trimming. In most subjects, TCR beta sequences reportedly gave accurate predictions of HLA-A and HLA-B alleles.

Material for sequencing was PBMCs. This rearrangement joins TRBV5-4 to TRBJ2-7, with D hard to call. This sequence originates from a man in his forties in good health and CMV-seronegative. The CDR3 DNA is TGTGCCAGCAGCTTGGCGAGAGACGAGCAGTACTTC. Amino acid sequence: CASSLARDEQYF. The full variable domain, rest sourced from reference TRBV5-4 and TRBJ2-7, is ETGVTQSPTHLIKTRGQQVTLRCSSQSGHNTVSWYQQALGQGPQFIFQYYREEENGRGNFPPRFSGLQFPNYSSELNVNALELDDSALYLCASSLARDEQYFGPGTRLTVT.